This paragraph covers one T cell receptor beta chain sequence. This sample was included in a study of T cells after somatic rescue of genetic block. Germline V gene lookup returns CDR1 SGDLS and CDR2 YYNGEE. The CDR3 runs 15 residues. V dropped 6 bases and J dropped 4; count of bases not matched to a gene: 11. TCRdb's copy holds only in-frame clones and misses some; the assay was immunoSEQ multiplex PCR. The sample lists about 70,000 clones; around 92% were seen once. The sequence derives from a man aged 40-49 years. The specimen sequenced was peripheral blood mononuclear cells (PBMCs). The chain employs TRBV9 and TRBJ1-2, with 8 bases aligning to TRBD1. This CDR3 is CASTKMDRVPYGYTF. The CDR3 DNA sequence: TGTGCCAGCACCAAAATGGACAGGGTCCCCTATGGCTACACCTTC.